This T cell receptor (beta chain) came from a study of a mutant IDH1 vaccine in newly diagnosed glioma. Whole-study context: Every participant had undergone radiotherapy, temozolomide, or both before, and most underwent both. Week 35 was assigned to visit V12, and week 47 was assigned to visit V13. Study observations and caveats: Top peripheral T cell clonotype shifts appeared unrelated to pseudoprogression.

Assay used: immunoSEQ multiplex PCR; TCRdb lists only in-frame clones, some missing. Seen here are around 29,000 clones, roughly 76% observed once, and the top ten hold 6% to 9.5%. The time point: week 35, safety follow-up. All doses held 300 ug of mutant IDH1 20-mer peptide, with topical imiquimod. This clone was seen more than once but under ten times. Its cognate antigen is unknown. The length of the CDR3 is 15 residues. V dropped 0 bases and J dropped 7 bases, with 13 bases sitting between them. Germline assignment: CDR1 SGDLS and CDR2 YYNGEE. The TCR was taken from a man aged 50 to 59 with glioma. The specimen was PBMCs, collected from a glioma patient whose treatment included an IDH1 peptide vaccine. This chain connects TRBV9 to TRBJ2-2, with D hard to call. The CDR3 protein is CASSVGVLQYGELFF. CDR3 DNA sequence: TGTGCCAGCAGCGTAGGGGTACTCCAGTACGGGGAGCTGTTTTTT.